The subject of this entry is one T cell receptor beta chain. V was trimmed by 9 bases and J by 4 bases, leaving 12 bases between them. This CDR3 contains 12 residues. Germline CDR1 reads MDHEN; CDR2 reads SYDVKM. Original analysis: Quantification of nucleated cells was approximated via reference gene primer amplification. Here immunoSEQ multiplex PCR was the method, and the copy in TCRdb shows in-frame clones only, minus some. V, J and clone size reflect that table, while D and trimming were determined from the DNA. The data contain 55,000 to 70,000 clones, 80% to 95% of them singletons. These data are taken from a study of blood T cell repertoires in COVID-19. Looking at the study overall: Some COVID-19 samples were acute and others convalescent; all came from the United States, Italy and Spain.

J is TRBJ1-2 and V is TRBV28; perhaps TRBD1 as D (6 bases). The receptor was derived from a man aged 55 to 70 with acute or convalescent COVID-19. Material for sequencing was peripheral blood. The CDR3 sequence is CASVSGAYGYTF. The CDR3 DNA reads TGTGCCAGTGTTTCAGGGGCCTATGGCTACACCTTC.